This T cell receptor (beta chain) was retrieved from a study of shared clonotypes between healthy human individuals. Whole-study findings and limits: How much donors shared clonotypes was expected to be affected by sequencing depth.

Profiled with immunoSEQ multiplex PCR; TCRdb holds only in-frame clones, not every one. The data contain about 800,000 clones, just over 95% of them singletons. CD8 cells classed as naive were CD45RO-negative and positively selected for CCR7, excluding terminally differentiated effector memory CD45RA+ cells. Every donor was a Caucasian adult from Nashville, Tennessee. In this sample, this clone turned up once. What it binds is unknown. V dropped 2 bases and J dropped 3 bases, with 11 bases sitting between them. This CDR3 has 14 residues. Germline V gene lookup returns CDR1 SGHVS and CDR2 FQNEAQ. The chain is built from TRBV7-8 and TRBJ2-7; possibly TRBD2 for D (5 bases). This clonotype originated in a man aged 25-40 years in good health. Sequencing input: naive CD8+ T cells sorted from blood. The CDR3 sequence is CASSLPGYIYEQYF. The CDR3 DNA is TGTGCCAGCAGCTTACCGGGATATATCTACGAGCAGTACTTC.